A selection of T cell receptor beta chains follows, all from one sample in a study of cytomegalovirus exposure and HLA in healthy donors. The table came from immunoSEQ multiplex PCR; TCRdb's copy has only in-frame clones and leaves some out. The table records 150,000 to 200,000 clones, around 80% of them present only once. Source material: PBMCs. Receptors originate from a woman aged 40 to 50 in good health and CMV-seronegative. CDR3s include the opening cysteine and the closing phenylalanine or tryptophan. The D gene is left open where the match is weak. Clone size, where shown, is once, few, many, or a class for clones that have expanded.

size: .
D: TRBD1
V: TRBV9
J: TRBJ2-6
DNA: TGTGCCAGCAGCGAGACAGGGGGCGCTGGGGCCAACGTCCTGACTTTC
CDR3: CASSETGGAGANVLTF

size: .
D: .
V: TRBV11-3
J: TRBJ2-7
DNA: TGTGCCAGCAGCCCCGTTAGGAGCTTCACCTACGAGCAGTACTTC
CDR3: CASSPVRSFTYEQYF

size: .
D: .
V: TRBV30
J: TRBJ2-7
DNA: TGTGCCTGGGGGGGCGGAATCCACGAGCAGTACTTC
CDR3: CAWGGGIHEQYF

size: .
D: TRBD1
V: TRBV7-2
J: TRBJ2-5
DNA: TGTGCCAGCAGCTGGACAGGGAGAGAGACCCAGTACTTC
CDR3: CASSWTGRETQYF

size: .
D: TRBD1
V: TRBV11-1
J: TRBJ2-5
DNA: TGTGCCAGCAGCCCCCTGGAGAGGGGGCTCCAAGAGACCCAGTACTTC
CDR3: CASSPLERGLQETQYF

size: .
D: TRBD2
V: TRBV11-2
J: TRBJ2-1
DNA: TGTGCCAGCAGCCCGACGACTAGCGGGAGCTACAATGAGCAGTTCTTC
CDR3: CASSPTTSGSYNEQFF

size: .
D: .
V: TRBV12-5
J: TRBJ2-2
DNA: TGTGCTAGTGGTTTGGTAGCGACAGCCGGGGAGCTGTTTTTT
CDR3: CASGLVATAGELFF

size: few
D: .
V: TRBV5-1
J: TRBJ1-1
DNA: TGCGCCAGCAGCTTGAAGGGGGTCAATACTGAAGCTTTCTTT
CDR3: CASSLKGVNTEAFF

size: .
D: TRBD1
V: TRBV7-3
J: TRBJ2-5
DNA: TGTGCCAGCAGCTCCCGGGACAGGGGGCTCCAAGAGACCCAGTACTTC
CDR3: CASSSRDRGLQETQYF

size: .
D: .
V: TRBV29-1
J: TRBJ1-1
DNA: TGCAGCTCCAAACAGGGTAAAGGGACTGAAGCTTTCTTT
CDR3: CSSKQGKGTEAFF

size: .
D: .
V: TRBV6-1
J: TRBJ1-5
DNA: TGTGCCAGCAGGCAGGGAGGCCAGCCCCAGCATTTT
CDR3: CASRQGGQPQHF

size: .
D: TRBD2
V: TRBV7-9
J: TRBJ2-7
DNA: TGTGCCAGCAGCTTAGAAGGAGCGGGACGGAGCGAGCAGTACTTC
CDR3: CASSLEGAGRSEQYF

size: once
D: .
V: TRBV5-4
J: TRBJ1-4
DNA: TGTGCCAGCAGCTTGACAGGGCACAAAGGTGAAAAACTGTTTTTT
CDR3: CASSLTGHKGEKLFF

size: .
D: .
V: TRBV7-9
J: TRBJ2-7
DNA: TGTGCCAGCAGCTTAGCGCGATACGAGCAGTACTTC
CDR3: CASSLARYEQYF

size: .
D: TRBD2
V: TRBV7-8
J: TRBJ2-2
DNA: TGTGCCAGCAGCCCAGGGACTAGCGGGAGGAAAGGCGGGGAGCTGTTTTTT
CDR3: CASSPGTSGRKGGELFF

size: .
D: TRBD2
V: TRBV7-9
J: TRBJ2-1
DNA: TGTGCCAGCAGCCCTGGCGGGGGGAGCTCCTACAATGAGCAGTTCTTC
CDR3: CASSPGGGSSYNEQFF

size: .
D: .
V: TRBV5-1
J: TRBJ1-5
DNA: TGCGCCAGCAGCCTGGAGGGGCAGCCCCAGCATTTT
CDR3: CASSLEGQPQHF

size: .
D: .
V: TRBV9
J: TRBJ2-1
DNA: TGTGCCAGCAGCGTAGGATCCCAGGGCAGCGAGCAGTTCTTC
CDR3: CASSVGSQGSEQFF

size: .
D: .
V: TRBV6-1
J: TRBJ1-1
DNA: TGTGCCAGCAGTCAGGGTTCCATGAACACTGAAGCTTTCTTT
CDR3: CASSQGSMNTEAFF

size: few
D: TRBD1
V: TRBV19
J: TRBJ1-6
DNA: TGTGCCAGTAGTTACCGGGACAGTTATAATTCACCCCTCCACTTT
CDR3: CASSYRDSYNSPLHF

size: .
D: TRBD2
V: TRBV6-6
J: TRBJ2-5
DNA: TGTGCCAGCAGTCCGGGACTAGCGCACCAAGAGACCCAGTACTTC
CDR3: CASSPGLAHQETQYF

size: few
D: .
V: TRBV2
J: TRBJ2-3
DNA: TGTGCCAGCGGGGGGGCTAGTTTTGCGGAGTACACAGATACGCAGTATTTT
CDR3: CASGGASFAEYTDTQYF

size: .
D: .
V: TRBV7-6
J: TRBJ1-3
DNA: TGTGCCAGCAGCTCACCTAGCTCTGGAAACACCATATATTTT
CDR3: CASSSPSSGNTIYF

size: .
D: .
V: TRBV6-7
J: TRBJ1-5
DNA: TGTGCCAGCAGTTACGCACGGGATAGCAATCAGCCCCAGCATTTT
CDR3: CASSYARDSNQPQHF

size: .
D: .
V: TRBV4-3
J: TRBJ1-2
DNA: TGCGCCAGCAGCCAAGACTTACAGGACACTCGGGGCTACACCTTC
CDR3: CASSQDLQDTRGYTF

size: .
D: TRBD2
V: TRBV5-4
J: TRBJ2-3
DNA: TGTGCCAGCAGCTTTCTAGCGGGAGTACGCACAGATACGCAGTATTTT
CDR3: CASSFLAGVRTDTQYF

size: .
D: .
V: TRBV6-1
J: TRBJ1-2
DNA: TGTGCCAGCAGTTCCCGGGACTTCTATGGCTACACCTTC
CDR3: CASSSRDFYGYTF

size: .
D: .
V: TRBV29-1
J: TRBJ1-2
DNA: TGCACCACGGTGTTCAACTATGGCTACACCTTC
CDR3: CTTVFNYGYTF

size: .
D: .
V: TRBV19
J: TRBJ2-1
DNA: TGTGCCAGTAGTATAGACGGGAGAGACAATGAGCAGTTCTTC
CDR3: CASSIDGRDNEQFF

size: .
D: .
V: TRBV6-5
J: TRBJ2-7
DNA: TGTGCCAGCAGCCCTACGACTAGTCCCTACGAGCAGTACTTC
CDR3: CASSPTTSPYEQYF

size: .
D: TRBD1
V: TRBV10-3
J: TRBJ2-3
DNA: TGTGCCATCAGTAAGACAGGGATTGTAACAGATACGCAGTATTTT
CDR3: CAISKTGIVTDTQYF

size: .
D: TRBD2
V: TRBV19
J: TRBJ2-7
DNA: TGTGCCAGTAGTCGTACACTAGCGGCTAGGGGGGTCGAGCAGTACTTC
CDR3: CASSRTLAARGVEQYF

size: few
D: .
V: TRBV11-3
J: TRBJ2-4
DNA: TGTGCCAGCAGAGACGGAGAAAACATTCAGTACTTC
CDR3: CASRDGENIQYF

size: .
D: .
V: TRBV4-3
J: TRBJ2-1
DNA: TGCGCCAGCAGCCAAGAACCGAGCTCCTACAATGAGCAGTTCTTC
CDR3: CASSQEPSSYNEQFF

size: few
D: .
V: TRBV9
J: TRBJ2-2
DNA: TGTGCCAGCAGCGTAGAGGCGGTTTACACCGGGGAGCTGTTTTTT
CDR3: CASSVEAVYTGELFF

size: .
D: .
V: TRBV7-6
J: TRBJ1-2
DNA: TGTGCCAGCAGCTTTAATCGCCAGTCGCGTGGGAGATCCAGCTATGGCTACACCTTC
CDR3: CASSFNRQSRGRSSYGYTF

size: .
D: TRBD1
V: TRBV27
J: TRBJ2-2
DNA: TGTGCCAGCAGGAAACCTGGGACAGGGATCTCTGGGGAGCTGTTTTTT
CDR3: CASRKPGTGISGELFF

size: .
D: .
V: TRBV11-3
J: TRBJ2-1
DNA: TGTGCCAGCAGCTTAGCCCCGGGCCGTGACCGGGGTGAGCAGTTCTTC
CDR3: CASSLAPGRDRGEQFF

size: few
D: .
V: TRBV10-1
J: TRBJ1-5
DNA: TGCGCCAGCAGTGAGGCCACCCAGAAGCCCCAGCATTTT
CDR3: CASSEATQKPQHF

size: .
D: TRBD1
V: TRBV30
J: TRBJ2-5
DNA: TGTGCCTGGAGCCCAGGGGGTTGGACCCAGTACTTC
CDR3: CAWSPGGWTQYF

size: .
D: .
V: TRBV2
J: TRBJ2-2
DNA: TGTGCCAGCAGCCCAGAGGGCATTACCTCCGGGGAGCTGTTTTTT
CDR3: CASSPEGITSGELFF

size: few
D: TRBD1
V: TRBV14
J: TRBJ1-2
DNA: TGTGCCAGCAGCCAGGACCTAGGGGGCCTAGGCTACACCTTC
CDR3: CASSQDLGGLGYTF

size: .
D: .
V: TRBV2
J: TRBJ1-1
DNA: TGTGCCAGCAGTAAGCCTTTGAACACTGAAGCTTTCTTT
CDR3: CASSKPLNTEAFF

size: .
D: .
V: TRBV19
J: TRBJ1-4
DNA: TGTGCCAGTAGTTTCAGGGAGGAGAGTGAAAAACTGTTTTTT
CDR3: CASSFREESEKLFF

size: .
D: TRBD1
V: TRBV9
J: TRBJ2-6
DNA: TGTGCCAGCAGCGTGGGAACCAGGGGGTCCGGGGCCAACGTCCTGACTTTC
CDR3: CASSVGTRGSGANVLTF

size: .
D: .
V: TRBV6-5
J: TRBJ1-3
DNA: TGTGCCAGCAGTTACAGAGGAGGGGATGGAAACACCATATATTTT
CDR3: CASSYRGGDGNTIYF

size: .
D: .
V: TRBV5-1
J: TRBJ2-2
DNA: TGCGCCAGCAGCGGGACTTACACCGGGGAGCTGTTTTTT
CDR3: CASSGTYTGELFF

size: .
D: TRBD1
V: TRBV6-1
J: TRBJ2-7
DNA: TGTGCCAGCAGTGTCAGGGGGTACCACGAGCAGTACTTC
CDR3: CASSVRGYHEQYF

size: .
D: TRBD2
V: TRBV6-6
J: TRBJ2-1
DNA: TGTGCCAGCACCACCGGGGGGGCCGGGAACAATGAGCAGTTCTTC
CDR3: CASTTGGAGNNEQFF

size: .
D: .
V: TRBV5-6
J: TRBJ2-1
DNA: TGTGCCAGCAGCTTGATAGCTAGCAATGAGCAGTTCTTC
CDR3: CASSLIASNEQFF

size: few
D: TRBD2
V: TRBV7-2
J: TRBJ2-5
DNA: TGTGCCAGCAGCTTTGGGAAGAGGGCTAGCGGGAAGCAAGAGACCCAGTACTTC
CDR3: CASSFGKRASGKQETQYF

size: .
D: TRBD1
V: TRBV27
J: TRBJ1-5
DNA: TGTGCCAGCAGTCGAAGCCCAGGGGGCGGTCAGCCCCAGCATTTT
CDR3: CASSRSPGGGQPQHF

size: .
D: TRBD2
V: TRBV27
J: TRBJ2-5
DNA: TGTGCCAGCAGCCGGGGGCCCGGGACTAGCGGCCGAGGGACCCAGTACTTC
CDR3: CASSRGPGTSGRGTQYF

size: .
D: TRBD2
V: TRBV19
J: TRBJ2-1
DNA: TGTGCCAGTAGTTTCACTAGCGGGAGACATGAGCAGTTCTTC
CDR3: CASSFTSGRHEQFF

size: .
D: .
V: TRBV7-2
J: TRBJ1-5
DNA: TGTGCCAGCAGCTTAGCGCGGGGGACTCAGCCCCAGCATTTT
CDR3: CASSLARGTQPQHF

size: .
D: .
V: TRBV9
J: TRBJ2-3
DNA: TGTGCCAGCAGCGTCCTGACTAGCACAGATACGCAGTATTTT
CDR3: CASSVLTSTDTQYF